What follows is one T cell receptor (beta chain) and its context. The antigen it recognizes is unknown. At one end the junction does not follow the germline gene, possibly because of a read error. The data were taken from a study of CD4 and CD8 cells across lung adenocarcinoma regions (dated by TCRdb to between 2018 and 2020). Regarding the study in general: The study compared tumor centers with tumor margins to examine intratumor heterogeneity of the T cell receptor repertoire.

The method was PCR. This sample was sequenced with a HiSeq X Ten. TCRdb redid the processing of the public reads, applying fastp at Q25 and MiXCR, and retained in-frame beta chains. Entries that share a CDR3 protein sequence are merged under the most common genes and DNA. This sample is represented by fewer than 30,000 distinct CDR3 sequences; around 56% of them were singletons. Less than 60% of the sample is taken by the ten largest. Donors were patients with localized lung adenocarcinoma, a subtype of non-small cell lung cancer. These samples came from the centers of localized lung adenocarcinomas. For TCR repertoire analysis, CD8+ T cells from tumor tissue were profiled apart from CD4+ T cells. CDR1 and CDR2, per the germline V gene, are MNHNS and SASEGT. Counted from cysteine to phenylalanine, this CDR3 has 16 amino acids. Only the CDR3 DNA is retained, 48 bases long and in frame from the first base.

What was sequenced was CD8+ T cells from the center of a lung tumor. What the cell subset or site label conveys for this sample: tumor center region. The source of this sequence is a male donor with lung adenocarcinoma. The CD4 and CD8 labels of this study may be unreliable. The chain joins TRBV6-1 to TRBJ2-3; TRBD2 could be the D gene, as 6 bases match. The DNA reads TGTGCCAGCAGCGTCGCGGGGATAGGGGTCAGGGATACGCAGTATTTC. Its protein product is CASSVAGIGVRDTQYF.